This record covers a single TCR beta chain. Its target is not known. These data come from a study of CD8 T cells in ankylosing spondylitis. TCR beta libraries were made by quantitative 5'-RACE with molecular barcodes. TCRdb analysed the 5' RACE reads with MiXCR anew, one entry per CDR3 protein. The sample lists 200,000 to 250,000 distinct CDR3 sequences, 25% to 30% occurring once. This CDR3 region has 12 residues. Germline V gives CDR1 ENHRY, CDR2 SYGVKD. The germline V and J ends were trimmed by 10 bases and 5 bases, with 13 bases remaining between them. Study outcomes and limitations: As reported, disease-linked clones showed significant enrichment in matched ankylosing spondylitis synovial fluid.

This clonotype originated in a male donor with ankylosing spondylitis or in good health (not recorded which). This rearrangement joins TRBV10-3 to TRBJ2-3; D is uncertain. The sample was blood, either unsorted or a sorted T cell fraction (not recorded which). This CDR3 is CATSGGVDTQYF. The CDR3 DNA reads TGTGCCACCTCCGGTGGGGTAGATACGCAGTATTTT.